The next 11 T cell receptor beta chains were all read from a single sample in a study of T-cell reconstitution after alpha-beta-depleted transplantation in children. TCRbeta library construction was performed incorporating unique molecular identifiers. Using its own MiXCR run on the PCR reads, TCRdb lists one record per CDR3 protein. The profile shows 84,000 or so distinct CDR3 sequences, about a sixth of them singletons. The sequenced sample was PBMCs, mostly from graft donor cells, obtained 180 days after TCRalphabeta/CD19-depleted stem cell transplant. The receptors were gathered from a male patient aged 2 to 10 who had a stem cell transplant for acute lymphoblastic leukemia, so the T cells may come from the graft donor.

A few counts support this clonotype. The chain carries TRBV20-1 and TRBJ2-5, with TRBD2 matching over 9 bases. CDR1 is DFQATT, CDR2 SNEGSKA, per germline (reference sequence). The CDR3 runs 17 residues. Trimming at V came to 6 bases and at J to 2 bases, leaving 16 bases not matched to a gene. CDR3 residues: CSAGSVGGLAPQETQYF. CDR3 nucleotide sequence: TGCAGTGCAGGTTCGGTAGGGGGACTAGCACCGCAAGAGACCCAGTACTTC.

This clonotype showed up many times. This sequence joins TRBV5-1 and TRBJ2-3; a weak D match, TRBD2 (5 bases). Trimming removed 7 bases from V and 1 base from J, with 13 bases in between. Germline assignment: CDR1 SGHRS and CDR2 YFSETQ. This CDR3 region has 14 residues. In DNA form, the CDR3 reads TGCGCCAGCGGCGAGGGTAGGGGCACAGATACGCAGTATTTT. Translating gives CASGEGRGTDTQYF.

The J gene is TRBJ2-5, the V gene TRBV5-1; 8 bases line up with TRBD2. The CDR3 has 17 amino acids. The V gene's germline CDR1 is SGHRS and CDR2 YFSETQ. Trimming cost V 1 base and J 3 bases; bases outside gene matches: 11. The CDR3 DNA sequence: TGCGCCAGCAGCTTGCCGGGCGGGGGGCTTTCTGAAGAGACCCAGTACTTC. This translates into CASSLPGGGLSEETQYF.

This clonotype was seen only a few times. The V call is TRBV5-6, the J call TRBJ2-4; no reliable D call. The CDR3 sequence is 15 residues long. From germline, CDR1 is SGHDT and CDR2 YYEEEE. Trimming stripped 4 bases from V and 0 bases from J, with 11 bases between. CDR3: CASSPVYLAKNIQYF. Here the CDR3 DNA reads TGTGCCAGCAGCCCGGTTTATCTAGCCAAAAACATTCAGTACTTC.

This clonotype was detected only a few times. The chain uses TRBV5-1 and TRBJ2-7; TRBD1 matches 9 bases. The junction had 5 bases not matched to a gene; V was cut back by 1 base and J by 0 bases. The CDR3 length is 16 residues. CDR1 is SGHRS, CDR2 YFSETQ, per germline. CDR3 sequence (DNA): TGCGCCAGCAGCTTGCGACAGGGGGGTAGCTCCTACGAGCAGTACTTC. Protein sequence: CASSLRQGGSSYEQYF.

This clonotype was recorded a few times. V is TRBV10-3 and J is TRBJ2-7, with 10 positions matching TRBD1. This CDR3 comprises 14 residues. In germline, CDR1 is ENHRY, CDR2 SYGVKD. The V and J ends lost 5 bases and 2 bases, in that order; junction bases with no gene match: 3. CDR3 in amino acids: CAISNDRGPYEQYF. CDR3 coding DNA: TGTGCCATCAGTAACGACAGGGGGCCCTACGAGCAGTACTTC.

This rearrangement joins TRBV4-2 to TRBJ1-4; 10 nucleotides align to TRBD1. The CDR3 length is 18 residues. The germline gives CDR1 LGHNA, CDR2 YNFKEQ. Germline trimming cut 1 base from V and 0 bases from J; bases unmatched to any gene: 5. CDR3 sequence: CASSQGPGQGTTNEKLFF. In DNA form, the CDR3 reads TGTGCCAGCAGCCAAGGGCCGGGACAGGGGACAACTAATGAAAAACTGTTTTTT.

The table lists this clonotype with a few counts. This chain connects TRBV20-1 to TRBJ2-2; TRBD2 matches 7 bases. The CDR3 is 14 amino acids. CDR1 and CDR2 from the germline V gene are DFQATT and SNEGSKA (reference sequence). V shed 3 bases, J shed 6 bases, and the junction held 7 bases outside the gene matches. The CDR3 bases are TGCAGTGCTAGCGGGGGGTGGTCAGCCGGGGAGCTGTTTTTT. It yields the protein CSASGGWSAGELFF.

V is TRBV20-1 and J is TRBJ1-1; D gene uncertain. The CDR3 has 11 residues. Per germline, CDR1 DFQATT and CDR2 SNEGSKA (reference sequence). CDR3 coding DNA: TGCATAAGCGCCCCGAACACTGAAGCTTTCTTT. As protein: CISAPNTEAFF.

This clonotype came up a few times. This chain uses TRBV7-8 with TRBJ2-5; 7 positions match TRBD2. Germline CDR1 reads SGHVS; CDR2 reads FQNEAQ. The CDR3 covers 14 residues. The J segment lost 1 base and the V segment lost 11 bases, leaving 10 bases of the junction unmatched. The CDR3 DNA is TGTGCCCCTTTCCTAGCGGACTCCCAAGAGACCCAGTACTTC. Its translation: CAPFLADSQETQYF.

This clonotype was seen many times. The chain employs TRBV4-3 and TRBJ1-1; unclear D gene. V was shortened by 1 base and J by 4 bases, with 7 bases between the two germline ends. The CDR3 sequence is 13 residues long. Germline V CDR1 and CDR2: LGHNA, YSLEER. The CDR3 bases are TGCGCCAGCAGCCAAGGACATCTCACTGAAGCTTTCTTT. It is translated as CASSQGHLTEAFF.